The subject of this entry is one TCR beta chain. This sample stems from a study of blood T cell repertoires in COVID-19. Looking at the study overall: The cDNA or gDNA used as material had been derived from T cells, B-cell-depleted T cells, or PBMCs.

Repertoires were generated with immunoSEQ multiplex PCR, while TCRdb's copy carries only in-frame clones and drops some. The table shows a few hundred thousand clones, with about nine tenths occurring only once. This CDR3 contains 17 residues. Germline loops: CDR1 LNHDA, CDR2 SQIVND (reference sequence). Trimming cost V 1 base and J 1 base, with 16 bases left between them. The sequence came from a woman between 40 and 50 years old with acute or convalescent COVID-19. The chain couples TRBV19 to TRBJ1-1, with TRBD1 as a possible D gene (6 bases). Sequencing was performed on peripheral blood. For the CDR3, the DNA is TGTGCCAGTAGTATAGTGATGGGACACTTAGGGAACACTGAAGCTTTCTTT. Its protein is CASSIVMGHLGNTEAFF.